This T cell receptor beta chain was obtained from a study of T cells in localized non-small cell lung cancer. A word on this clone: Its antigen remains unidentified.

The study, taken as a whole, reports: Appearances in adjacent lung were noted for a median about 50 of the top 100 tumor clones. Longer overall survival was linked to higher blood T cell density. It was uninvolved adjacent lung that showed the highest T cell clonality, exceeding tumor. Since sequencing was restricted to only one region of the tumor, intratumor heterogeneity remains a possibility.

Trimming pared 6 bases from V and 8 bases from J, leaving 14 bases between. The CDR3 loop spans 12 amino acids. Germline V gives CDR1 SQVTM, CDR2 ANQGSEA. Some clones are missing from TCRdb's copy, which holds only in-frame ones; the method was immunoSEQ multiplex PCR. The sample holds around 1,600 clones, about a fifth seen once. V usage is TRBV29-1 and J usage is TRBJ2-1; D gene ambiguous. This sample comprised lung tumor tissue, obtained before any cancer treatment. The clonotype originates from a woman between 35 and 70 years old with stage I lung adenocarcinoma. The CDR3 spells CSVGDMPHEQFF. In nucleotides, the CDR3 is TGCAGCGTAGGCGACATGCCGCATGAGCAGTTCTTC.